This T cell receptor beta chain was obtained from a study of CD8+CD57+ T cells in acquired aplastic anemia. Study background: Average DNA yield from sorted CD4+ and CD8+ cells was about 3 ug. Study-level points and caveats: No significant patient-versus-control difference appeared in CD8+ Simpson's diversity. Shared by patients and controls, 25 to 35 CD8+ CDR3s were abundant in patients.

This clonotype was counted at least ten times. The antigen remains undetermined. The CDR3 loop spans 13 amino acids. CDR1 is ENHRY and CDR2 is SYGVKD in the germline V gene. With 10 bases removed from V and 5 bases from J, the gap between germline ends came to 12 bases. CDR3 and TCR beta VDJ profiling relied on genomic DNA as the template. MiXCR, run by TCRdb on the reads, gives a single entry per CDR3 protein. The sample consists of 450,000 to 550,000 distinct CDR3 sequences, around 30% of them appearing once. Patients selected for sequencing had displayed CD8+CD57+ cell expansion by flow cytometry. Patients had not yet gotten any therapy when their blood was taken for sampling.

This chain uses TRBV10-3 with TRBJ1-6; D is unclear. The sequencing sample was made of sorted CD4+, CD8+, or CD8+CD57+ T cells (not recorded which) from PBMCs. The receptor was isolated from a human donor with aplastic anemia. Here the CDR3 reads CATTPSNNSPLHF. The CDR3 bases are TGTGCCACCACCCCCAGTAATAATTCACCCCTCCACTTT.